These 17 T cell receptor beta chains were all obtained from the same sample, sequenced in a study of T cells in Graves' hyperthyroidism and ophthalmopathy (dated by TCRdb to between 2017 and 2020). The method was multiplex PCR. TCRdb lists the instrument as Illumina HiSeq 2000. Amplification of TCR beta CDR3 regions was carried out from RNA transcripts. The first round of RT-PCR for the TCR CDR3 was performed with the HTBI primer set and the Qiagen OneStep RT-PCR kit. TCRdb took the public reads, trimmed them with fastp at Q25, ran MiXCR for clone calling and kept in-frame beta chains. Each CDR3 protein appears once, grouped with its most common genes and DNA. This sample lists roughly 700,000 distinct CDR3 sequences; 17% were detected once. The top ten clonotypes cover about 14% of the sample. The source material was blood. The receptors were sampled from a middle-aged man with Graves' hyperthyroidism.

In the case of this clonotype: This may stem from a read error, because a much larger clone lies one nucleotide away. The chain recombines TRBV7-2 with TRBJ2-1; the D gene is possibly TRBD2 (5 bases). In germline, CDR1 is SGHTA, CDR2 FQGNSA. CDR3 length: 16 residues. V was cut by 1 base and J by 1 base, with 11 bases left in between. CDR3 nucleotide sequence: TGTGCCAGCAGCTTAGAAGGGAGTCCTTCCTACAATGAGCAGTTCTTC. Translating gives CASSLEGSPSYNEQFF.

This clonotype was picked up many times. The chain links TRBV11-2 to TRBJ1-6; D gene unclear. V was shortened by 1 base and J by 7 bases, with 11 bases between the two germline ends. Germline V gives CDR1 SGHAT, CDR2 FQNNGV. This CDR3 region has 15 residues. The DNA of the CDR3 is TGTGCCAGCAGCTTAGCTGTGGCAGCAAATTCACCCCTCCACTTT. Amino acid sequence: CASSLAVAANSPLHF.

V is TRBV19 and J is TRBJ2-3; possibly TRBD1 for D (6 bases). The CDR3 runs 16 residues. V gave up 7 bases and J gave up 4 bases, with 21 bases separating them. Germline values: CDR1 LNHDA, CDR2 SQIVND (reference sequence). The DNA for the CDR3 is TGTGCCAGTACCGCAGGGGTAAACCCCTACGCAGATACGCAGTATTTT. It specifies CASTAGVNPYADTQYF.

This clonotype was counted many times. This chain uses TRBV7-9 with TRBJ2-7; 8 bases map to TRBD2. CDR1 is SEHNR and CDR2 is FQNEAQ in the germline V gene (reference sequence). V was pared by 5 bases and J by 5 bases, with 8 bases of the junction left unmatched. The CDR3 contains 14 residues. CDR3 sequence (DNA): TGTGCCAGCAGCATTAGGCGGGGGGAGAACGAGCAGTACTTC. Residues: CASSIRRGENEQYF. Full variable domain (outside the CDR3, taken from reference TRBV7-9 and TRBJ2-7): DTGVSQNPRHKITKRGQNVTFRCDPISEHNRLYWYRQTLGQGPEFLTYFQNEAQLEKSRLLSDRFSAERPKGSFSTLEIQRTEQGDSAMYLCASSIRRGENEQYFGPGTRLTVT.

There are many counts of this clonotype. J is TRBJ2-3 and V is TRBV2, with TRBD2 matching 10 bases. V trimming: 0 bases; J trimming: 3 bases; junction bases outside the gene matches: 6. This CDR3 has 17 amino acids. Per the germline V gene, CDR1 is SNHLY and CDR2 is FYNNEI. CDR3 DNA sequence: TGTGCCAGCAGTGAAGCTGTACTAGCGGGGCTTACAGATACGCAGTATTTT. Translated: CASSEAVLAGLTDTQYF.

V usage is TRBV24-1 and J usage is TRBJ2-2; 11 bases are shared with TRBD2. This CDR3 has 17 residues. V dropped 4 bases and J dropped 1; count of bases not matched to a gene: 4. CDR1 is KGHDR, CDR2 SFDVKD, per germline. CDR3 coding DNA: TGTGCCACCAGTGACTACGGACTAGCGGGGAACACCGGGGAGCTGTTTTTT. It translates to CATSDYGLAGNTGELFF.

This clonotype has a count of ten or more. The V gene is TRBV28, the J gene TRBJ2-1, with 7 bases matching TRBD2. The CDR3 contains 15 residues. V dropped 3 bases and J dropped 2; count of bases not matched to a gene: 4. Germline-derived CDR1 and CDR2 are MDHEN and SYDVKM. The CDR3 DNA reads as TGTGCCAGCAGTTTCTGGACTAGGACCTACAATGAGCAGTTCTTC. Its translation is CASSFWTRTYNEQFF.

The chain links TRBV10-3 to TRBJ1-6; D ambiguous. The V and J ends lost 4 bases and 6 bases respectively, with 7 bases between them. Germline CDR1 reads ENHRY; CDR2 reads SYGVKD. The CDR3 extends over 13 amino acids. The CDR3 loop reads CAISGHSNSPLHF. The CDR3, as DNA: TGTGCCATCAGTGGCCACAGTAATTCACCCCTCCACTTT.

The sample holds many counts of this clonotype. This sequence joins TRBV25-1 and TRBJ2-7, with 11 bases lining up with TRBD2. The CDR3 extends over 19 amino acids. V dropped 6 bases and J dropped 0; count of bases not matched to a gene: 16. CDR1 is MGHDK and CDR2 is SYGVNS in the germline V gene. CDR3 sequence: CASRPSGTSGKLISYEQYF. CDR3 DNA sequence: TGTGCCAGCAGGCCGTCCGGGACTAGCGGAAAACTAATCTCCTACGAGCAGTACTTC.

This clonotype was recorded at least ten times. The chain carries TRBV28 and TRBJ1-1; D remains unclear. Germline V gene data show CDR1 as MDHEN and CDR2 as SYDVKM. Trimming removed 6 bases from V and 4 bases from J, with 9 bases in between. The CDR3 consists of 12 residues. In DNA form, the CDR3 reads TGTGCCAGCAGGGGTTTCCCCACTGAAGCTTTCTTT. This encodes CASRGFPTEAFF.

This clonotype has more than one count but fewer than ten. The chain links TRBV30 to TRBJ2-3; D could derive from TRBD1 or TRBD2 (5 bases each). The V gene's germline CDR1 is GTSNPN and CDR2 SVGIG (reference sequence). The CDR3 has 13 residues. The V and J ends lost 8 bases and 2 bases respectively, with 14 bases between them. Here the CDR3 reads CAAEGKPTDTQYF. The DNA for the CDR3 is TGTGCCGCCGAGGGGAAGCCCACAGATACGCAGTATTTT.

The chain couples TRBV7-3 to TRBJ2-7; possible D gene TRBD1, 6 bases. The germline CDR1 and CDR2 sequences are SGHTA and FQGTGA. V lost 6 bases to trimming and J lost 9 bases, with 21 bases between them. The CDR3 runs to 14 residues. CDR3 amino acids: CASSEQGGSSVQYF. CDR3 DNA: TGTGCCAGCAGTGAACAAGGGGGTAGCTCGGTGCAGTACTTC.

The chain has TRBV5-1 and TRBJ2-7; D gene ambiguous. The V and J ends lost 7 bases and 0 bases respectively, with 11 bases between them. The CDR3 has 13 amino acids. From germline, CDR1 is SGHRS and CDR2 YFSETQ. The CDR3 loop reads CASFGLNSYEQYF. CDR3 bases: TGCGCCAGCTTTGGCCTGAACTCCTACGAGCAGTACTTC.

The chain has TRBV29-1 and TRBJ1-1; TRBD1 is a possible D gene (6 bases). CDR1 and CDR2 (germline): SQVTM, ANQGSEA. This CDR3 contains 15 residues. Between the trimmed V and J ends, which lost 4 bases and 3 bases, there was a span of 18 bases. CDR3 sequence reads: CSVGINTGKDTEAFF. CDR3 nucleotides: TGCAGCGTTGGGATCAATACAGGGAAGGACACTGAAGCTTTCTTT.

This clonotype was detected only a few times. The genes are TRBV30 and TRBJ1-1, with a tentative D call TRBD1 (5 bases). The CDR3 covers 13 residues. The germline gives CDR1 GTSNPN, CDR2 SVGIG (reference sequence). The V end was cut by 5 bases, the J end by 1 base, with 11 bases between. Here the CDR3 reads CAWADRQNTEAFF. The CDR3 DNA is TGTGCCTGGGCTGACAGACAGAACACTGAAGCTTTCTTT.

The chain joins TRBV5-1 to TRBJ2-2; 7 nucleotides match TRBD1. CDR1 SGHRS and CDR2 YFSETQ come from the germline V gene. The ends lost 7 bases at V and 3 bases at J; junction bases unmatched: 12. The CDR3 is 16 residues long. CDR3 region: CASSQSPGQYTGELFF. In nucleotides, the CDR3 is TGCGCCAGCTCACAATCACCGGGACAGTACACCGGGGAGCTGTTTTTT.

The sample holds many counts of this clonotype. At one boundary the junction diverges from the germline segment, which might be a read error. The genes are TRBV28 and TRBJ2-5; possible D gene TRBD1, 6 bases. The CDR3 contains 15 residues. CDR1 MDHEN and CDR2 SYDVKM come from the germline V gene. CDR3 DNA sequence: TGCGCCAGCGGAGTTCCCAGGACAGATCCCGAGACCCAGTACTTC. Its protein is CASGVPRTDPETQYF.